Presented here are 20 T cell receptor beta chains from one specimen sequenced in a study of tumor-infiltrating lymphocytes in primary liver carcinoma. Co-extracting RNA and DNA was done with about 20-34 mg of unsorted bulk tissue as input. The authors made TCR beta cDNA from around 500 ng total RNA with a constant-region primer. Three nested multiplex PCR rounds of slightly modified ARM-PCR generated TCR beta libraries. The opening two PCR rounds, nine to eleven cycles each, paired TRBV1-TRBV30 forward primers with a C-beta reverse primer. MiXCR was run by TCRdb on the multiplex PCR reads, yielding one entry per CDR3 protein. The sample lists 25,000 to 30,000 distinct CDR3 sequences, about three quarters occurring once. What was sequenced was liver tumor tissue from sampling region 3. Subset defined: tumor region T3, left-lateral pole. These TCRs come from a man aged 35-49 years with primary liver carcinoma and hepatitis B virus infection.

Concerning this clonotype itself: The junction departs from the called germline gene at one end, perhaps through a read error. This chain uses TRBV7-8 with TRBJ2-2; weak D call: TRBD2 (5 bases). The CDR3 is made up of 16 amino acids. In germline, CDR1 is SGHVS, CDR2 FQNEAQ. The CDR3 sequence is CASSLGVARVSGELFF. In DNA form, the CDR3 reads TGTGCCAGCAGCTTAGGAGTAGCGAGAGTTTCCGGGGAACTGTTTTTT.

This chain uses TRBV4-2 with TRBJ2-7, with 10 bases matching TRBD2. The germline V gene has CDR1 LGHNA and CDR2 YNFKEQ. The ends lost 6 bases at V and 7 bases at J; junction bases unmatched: 21. The CDR3 is made up of 18 amino acids. CDR3 sequence reads: CASSGNPGLARGPQEQYF. As DNA, the CDR3 is TGTGCCAGCAGTGGAAATCCGGGACTAGCGAGAGGGCCACAAGAGCAGTACTTC.

Turning to this clonotype: A much larger clone lies a single base off, so this may be a read error. The chain joins TRBV6-5 to TRBJ2-7; D is unclear. CDR3 length: 14 amino acids. CDR1 is MNHEY and CDR2 is SVGAGI in the germline V gene. The CDR3 region is CAGSYSVAGHEQHF. The CDR3 DNA sequence: TGTGCCGGCAGTTACTCGGTAGCCGGGCACGAGCAGCACTTC.

The genes are TRBV12-3 or TRBV12-4 and TRBJ1-1; TRBD1 agrees at 7 bases. After removal of 6 bases from V and 5 bases from J, the junction contained 6 bases not matched to a gene. This CDR3 comprises 13 residues. CDR3 sequence reads: CASRKGAGTEAFF. The CDR3 bases are TGTGCCAGCAGAAAGGGGGCGGGGACTGAAGCTTTCTTT.

The rearrangement uses TRBV10-3 and TRBJ1-2; 7 nucleotides align to TRBD1. The V gene end was trimmed by 6 bases and the J gene end by 5 bases; junction bases not matched to a gene: 3. This CDR3 has 12 residues. Germline CDR1 ENHRY, CDR2 SYGVKD. The CDR3 loop reads CAISNRGYGYTF. The CDR3 bases are TGTGCCATCAGCAACAGGGGTTATGGCTACACCTTC.

On this clonotype: An end of the junction does not agree with germline; a read error may underlie this. The rearrangement uses TRBV20-1 and TRBJ2-1, with 9 nucleotides matching TRBD1. This CDR3 region has 12 residues. Germline CDR1 and CDR2: DFQATT and SNEGSKA (reference sequence). CDR3 sequence: CSPRKVQGAWNF. The CDR3 coding sequence is TGCAGTCCTAGGAAAGTACAGGGGGCGTGGAACTTC.

A remark on this clonotype: One junction end disagrees with the germline gene, perhaps due to a read error. The genes are TRBV11-2 and TRBJ2-5; TRBD2 matches 8 bases. The CDR3 runs to 16 residues. Germline-derived CDR1 and CDR2 are SGHAT and FQNNGV. The CDR3 nucleotides are TGTGCCACCAGCAAAACTCCTGGCGGGGGGAATGGGACCCAGTACTTC. This codes for CATSKTPGGGNGTQYF.

The chain recombines TRBV11-3 with TRBJ2-2; a possible D gene is TRBD2 (5 bases). The CDR3 loop spans 15 amino acids. Germline V gene lookup returns CDR1 SGHNT and CDR2 YENEEA. The CDR3 nucleotides are TGTGTCAGGAGGCGCCTTAAACCCATCGCCGGGGAGCTGTTTTTT. This codes for CVRRRLKPIAGELFF.

As for this clonotype: This may stem from a read error, because a much larger clone lies one nucleotide away. This sequence joins TRBV9 and TRBJ2-2, with unresolved D. CDR1 and CDR2 from the germline V gene are SGDLS and YYNGEE. The CDR3 loop spans 12 amino acids. This CDR3 is CASNVDSGELFF. As DNA, the CDR3 is TGTGCCAGCAACGTAGATTCCGGGGAGCTGTTTTTT.

This clonotype was observed a single time. The V call is TRBV11-3, the J call TRBJ2-7, with TRBD2 matching 13 bases. The DNA matches TRBJ2-1 better at its end, which makes the J call doubtful. The CDR3 contains 16 residues. The germline V gene encodes CDR1 SGHNT and CDR2 YENEEA. In DNA form, the CDR3 reads TGTGCCAGCAGCGGGGAGGGACTAGCGGGATACTACGAGCAGTTCTTC. Its protein product is CASSGEGLAGYYEQFF.

A note on this clonotype: The CDR3 ends on some other residue instead of the conserved phenylalanine or tryptophan, so this is likely a read error. The chain joins TRBV2 to TRBJ2-7; TRBD1 might be the D (6 bases). The CDR3 is 15 amino acids. CDR1 and CDR2 (germline): SNHLY, FYNNEI. The CDR3 DNA is TGCGCCAGCAGTGAGAACAGGGCGATCTCCTACGAGCAGTACTCC. Residues: CASSENRAISYEQYS.

This clonotype occurred many times. CDR3 nucleotide sequence: TGTGCCAGCAGCTTAGAAAGGACTCGTTACGAGCAGTACTTC. It codes for CASSLERTRYEQYF. The chain joins TRBV7-9 to TRBJ2-7; D perhaps matches TRBD2 (5 bases). Per the germline V gene, CDR1 is SEHNR and CDR2 is FQNEAQ (reference sequence). CDR3 size: 14 residues. The V end was cut by 1 base, the J end by 4 bases, with 11 bases between.

This clonotype came up once. One base away lies a much larger clone, so this may be a sequencing read error. The chain employs TRBV9 and TRBJ2-7, with D uncertain. CDR1 is SGDLS, CDR2 YYNGEE, per germline. Trimming stripped 9 bases from V and 3 bases from J, with 16 bases between. The length of the CDR3 is 13 residues. CDR3 region: CANNPNSDYEQYF. In DNA, the CDR3 is TGTGCCAACAACCCCAATTCCGACTACGAGCAGTACTTC.

The V gene is TRBV28, the J gene TRBJ2-7; a weak D match, TRBD2 (7 bases). Trimming removed 5 bases from V and 7 bases from J, with 27 bases in between. This CDR3 comprises 17 residues. CDR1 is MDHEN and CDR2 is SYDVKM in the germline V gene. As DNA, the CDR3 is TGTGCCAGCAGTCCCCCTGTAGGGGGAGGGCCCCCCGATGAGCAGTACTTC. It encodes CASSPPVGGGPPDEQYF.

The chain uses TRBV29-1 and TRBJ2-5; 7 bases are shared with TRBD1. Germline loops: CDR1 SQVTM, CDR2 ANQGSEA. The CDR3 has 14 residues. In DNA form, the CDR3 reads TGCAGTGCGAGGTCGAGACAGGGCCGAGAGACCCAGTACTTC. Its protein product is CSARSRQGRETQYF.

Worth noting for this clonotype: A junction boundary mismatches the germline segment, possibly from a read error. The chain employs TRBV29-1 and TRBJ1-1; no reliable D call. CDR3 size: 12 residues. Germline V gene lookup returns CDR1 SQVTM and CDR2 ANQGSEA. The DNA for the CDR3 is TGCAGCGTTGGCAAGGAGAACGCTGAAGCCTTCTTT. Its translation: CSVGKENAEAFF.

Concerning this clonotype: Lacking the conserved final phenylalanine or tryptophan, this CDR3 likely reflects a read error. V gene TRBV6-6 combines with J gene TRBJ2-1; D possibly uses TRBD1 or TRBD2 (5 bases each). The CDR3 is 14 residues long. Germline V gene data show CDR1 as MNHNY and CDR2 as SVGAGI (reference sequence). CDR3 DNA: TGTGCCAGCAGTTATAACGGGGCCTACGATGAGCAGTTCTTA. Translation: CASSYNGAYDEQFL.

Concerning this clonotype itself: Germline and junction disagree at one end, which may indicate a read error. The CDR3 sequence: CGSSPLLTSGNTDTQYF. The CDR3 DNA sequence: TGTGGCAGCAGCCCCCTACTGACTAGCGGGAACACAGATACGCAGTATTTT. This sequence joins TRBV5-4 and TRBJ2-3; 11 nucleotides line up with TRBD2. Germline V lookup: CDR1 SGHNT, CDR2 YYREEE (reference sequence). This CDR3 is 17 amino acids long. Variable domain in full (rest from reference TRBV5-4 and TRBJ2-3): ETGVTQSPTHLIKTRGQQVTLRCSSQSGHNTVSWYQQALGQGPQFIFQYYREEENGRGNFPPRFSGLQFPNYSSELNVNALELDDSALYLCGSSPLLTSGNTDTQYFGPGTRLTVL.

Concerning this clonotype itself: The CDR3 ends on some other residue instead of the conserved phenylalanine or tryptophan, so this is likely a read error. Because the CDR3's place on the DNA is in doubt, the DNA is left out and the CDR3 is given as listed by TCRdb. The chain employs TRBV28 and TRBJ2-2; the table's D call of TRBD1 was not tested on the DNA. Ends included, the CDR3 has 15 residues. Germline V gene lookup returns CDR1 MDHEN and CDR2 SYDVKM. CDR3 sequence: CASSLFGAGPGELFL.

Comments on this clonotype: The conserved closing phenylalanine or tryptophan is absent in this CDR3, likely reflecting a read error. Here the CDR3 reads CASNQTPGEGKETQYY. The DNA of the CDR3 is TGTGCCAGTAACCAAACTCCTGGCGAGGGGAAAGAGACCCAGTACTAC. This chain uses TRBV11-2 with TRBJ2-5; D is perhaps TRBD1 or TRBD2 (5 bases each). The V end was cut by 9 bases, the J end by 3 bases, with 23 bases between. Germline CDR1 SGHAT, CDR2 FQNNGV. The CDR3 has 16 amino acids.